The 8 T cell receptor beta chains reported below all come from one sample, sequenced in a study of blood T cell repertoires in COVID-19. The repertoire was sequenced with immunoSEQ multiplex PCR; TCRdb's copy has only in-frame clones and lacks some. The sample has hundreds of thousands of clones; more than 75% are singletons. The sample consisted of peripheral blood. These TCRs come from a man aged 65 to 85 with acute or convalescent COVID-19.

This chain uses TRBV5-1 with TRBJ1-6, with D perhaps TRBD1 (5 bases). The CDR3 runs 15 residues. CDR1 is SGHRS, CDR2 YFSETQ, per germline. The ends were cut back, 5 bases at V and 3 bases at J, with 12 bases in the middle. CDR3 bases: TGCGCCAGCAGAGTAGACAGCAGCTATAATTCACCCCTCCACTTT. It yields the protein CASRVDSSYNSPLHF.

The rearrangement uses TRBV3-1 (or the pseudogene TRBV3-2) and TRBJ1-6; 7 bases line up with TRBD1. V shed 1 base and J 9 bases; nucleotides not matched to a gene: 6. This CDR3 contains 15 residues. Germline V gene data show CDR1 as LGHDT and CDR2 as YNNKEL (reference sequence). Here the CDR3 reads CASSQVGQGVSPLHF. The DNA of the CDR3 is TGTGCCAGCAGCCAAGTAGGGCAGGGGGTTTCACCCCTCCACTTT.

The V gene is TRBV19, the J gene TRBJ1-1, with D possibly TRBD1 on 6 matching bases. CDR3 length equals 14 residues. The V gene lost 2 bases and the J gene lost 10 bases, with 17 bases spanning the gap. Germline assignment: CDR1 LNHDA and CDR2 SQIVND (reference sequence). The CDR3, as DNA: TGTGCCAGTAGTATAAGGGACACCCAAACGGTAGCTTTCTTT. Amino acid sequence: CASSIRDTQTVAFF.

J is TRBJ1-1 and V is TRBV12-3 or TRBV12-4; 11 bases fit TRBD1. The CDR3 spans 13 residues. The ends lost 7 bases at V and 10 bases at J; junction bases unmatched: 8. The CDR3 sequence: CASTPGQGARAFF. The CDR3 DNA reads TGTGCCAGCACCCCAGGACAGGGGGCTCGAGCTTTCTTT.

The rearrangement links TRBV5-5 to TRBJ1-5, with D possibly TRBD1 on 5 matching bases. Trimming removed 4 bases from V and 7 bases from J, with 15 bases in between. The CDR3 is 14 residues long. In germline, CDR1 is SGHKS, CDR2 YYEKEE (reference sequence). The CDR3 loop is CASSPQGGGQPQHF. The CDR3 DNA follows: TGTGCCAGCAGCCCCCAGGGCGGTGGGCAGCCCCAGCATTTT.

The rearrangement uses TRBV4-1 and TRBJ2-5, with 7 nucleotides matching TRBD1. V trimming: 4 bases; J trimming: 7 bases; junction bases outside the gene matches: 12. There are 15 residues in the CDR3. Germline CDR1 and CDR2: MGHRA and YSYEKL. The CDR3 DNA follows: TGCGCCAGCAGCCCCCTACTCACAGGGGACGGGACCCAGTACTTC. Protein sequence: CASSPLLTGDGTQYF.

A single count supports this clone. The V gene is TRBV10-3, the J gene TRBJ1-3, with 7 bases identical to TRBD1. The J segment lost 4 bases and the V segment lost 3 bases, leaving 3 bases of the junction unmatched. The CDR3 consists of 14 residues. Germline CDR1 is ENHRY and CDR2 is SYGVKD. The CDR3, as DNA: TGTGCCATCAGTGACGGGACAGCAGGAAACACCATATATTTT. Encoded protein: CAISDGTAGNTIYF.

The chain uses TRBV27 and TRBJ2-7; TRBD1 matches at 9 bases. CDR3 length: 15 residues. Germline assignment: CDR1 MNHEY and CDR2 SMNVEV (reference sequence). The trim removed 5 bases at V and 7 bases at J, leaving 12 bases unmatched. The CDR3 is CASSPGQGTTREQYF. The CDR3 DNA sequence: TGTGCCAGCAGTCCGGGACAGGGTACTACTAGGGAGCAGTACTTC.